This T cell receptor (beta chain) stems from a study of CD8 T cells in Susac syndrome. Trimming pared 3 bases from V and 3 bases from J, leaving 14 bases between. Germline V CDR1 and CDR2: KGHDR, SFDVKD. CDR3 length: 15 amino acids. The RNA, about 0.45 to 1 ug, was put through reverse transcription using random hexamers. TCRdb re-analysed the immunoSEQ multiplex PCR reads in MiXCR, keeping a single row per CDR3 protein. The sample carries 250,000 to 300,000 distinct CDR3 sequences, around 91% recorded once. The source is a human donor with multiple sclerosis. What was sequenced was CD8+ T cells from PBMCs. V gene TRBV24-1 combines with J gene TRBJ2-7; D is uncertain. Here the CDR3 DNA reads TGTGCCACCAGTGATGGCACCCGACCCTACTACGAGCAGTACTTC. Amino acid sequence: CATSDGTRPYYEQYF.